The 24 T cell receptor beta chains in this list originate from one sample, sequenced in a study of T-cell reconstitution after alpha-beta-depleted transplantation in children. For TCRbeta, the library was prepared with unique molecular identifiers. TCRdb used MiXCR to reprocess the PCR reads, holding one entry per CDR3 protein. The data show about 200,000 distinct CDR3 sequences, about 7% seen once. Sample: PBMCs, taken before TCRalphabeta/CD19-depleted stem cell transplant. The source is a boy between 2 and 10 years old with acute lymphoblastic leukemia, due to receive a stem cell transplant.

This clonotype was found a few times. CDR3 in amino acids: CASSPEENTEAFF. In nucleotides, the CDR3 is TGCGCCAGCAGCCCAGAGGAGAACACTGAAGCTTTCTTT. This sequence joins TRBV5-1 and TRBJ1-1; no firm D call. V lost 4 bases, J lost 1 base, and 8 bases lay in between. Germline V lookup: CDR1 SGHRS, CDR2 YFSETQ. The CDR3 covers 13 residues.

This clonotype came up a few times. The chain's CDR3 is CASREFQGAKNIQYF. The CDR3 bases are TGTGCCAGCAGGGAGTTTCAGGGTGCCAAAAACATTCAGTACTTC. The chain combines TRBV6-2 or TRBV6-3 with TRBJ2-4, with D perhaps TRBD1 (5 bases). CDR3 length equals 15 residues. Between the trimmed V and J ends, which lost 6 bases and 1 base, there was a span of 13 bases. Germline CDR1 is MNHEY and CDR2 is SVGEGT.

This clonotype was detected only a few times. J is TRBJ2-7 and V is TRBV10-3, with 11 bases aligning to TRBD1. Germline-derived CDR1 and CDR2 are ENHRY and SYGVKD. This CDR3 is built from 15 residues. V shed 10 bases and J 2 bases; nucleotides not matched to a gene: 10. The CDR3 sequence: CATLLDRGLTYEQYF. CDR3 bases: TGTGCCACCCTACTGGACAGGGGGCTAACCTACGAGCAGTACTTC.

This clonotype was seen ten or more times. This chain links TRBV16 with TRBJ1-4; D is ambiguous. V lost 3 bases and J lost 6, with 17 bases in between. Germline lookup yields CDR1 KGHSY and CDR2 FQNENV. The CDR3 totals 16 residues. CDR3 sequence (DNA): TGTGCCAGCAGCCAGCCTGACGGGGTGGGTGATGAAAAACTGTTTTTT. It yields the protein CASSQPDGVGDEKLFF.

The sample holds many counts of this clonotype. V is TRBV7-2 and J is TRBJ1-4; D gene unclear. The CDR3 extends over 17 amino acids. Germline CDR1 and CDR2: SGHTA and FQGNSA. V dropped 0 bases and J dropped 0 bases, with 11 bases sitting between them. The chain's CDR3 is CASSLAVVGATNEKLFF. DNA of the CDR3: TGTGCCAGCAGCTTAGCGGTTGTCGGTGCAACTAATGAAAAACTGTTTTTT. The full variable domain, with the rest looked up from reference TRBV7-2 and TRBJ1-4, is GAGVSQSPSNKVTEKGKDVELRCDPISGHTALYWYRQSLGQGLEFLIYFQGNSAPDKSGLPSDRFSAERTGGSVSTLTIQRTQQEDSAVYLCASSLAVVGATNEKLFFGSGTQLSVL.

This clonotype was observed many times. The CDR3 region is CASSQGPTAGNEQFF. For the CDR3, the DNA is TGTGCCAGCAGCCAAGGGCCCACGGCCGGGAATGAGCAGTTCTTC. The chain carries TRBV3-1 and TRBJ2-1; no firm D call. This CDR3 has 15 amino acids. CDR1 is LGHDT, CDR2 YNNKEL, per germline (reference sequence). The V and J ends lost 1 base and 7 bases respectively, with 14 bases between them.

Many counts were recorded for this clonotype. CDR3 loop: CASSLAGGGPYNEQFF. The CDR3 DNA reads as TGTGCCAGCAGCTTGGCCGGCGGGGGCCCATACAATGAGCAGTTCTTC. The J gene is TRBJ2-1, the V gene TRBV5-6, with D possibly TRBD2 on 7 matching bases. Trimming shortened V by 0 bases and J by 4 bases, and 14 bases separated the two germline ends. This CDR3 spans 16 amino acids. Germline values: CDR1 SGHDT, CDR2 YYEEEE.

At least ten counts were recorded for this clonotype. V and J are TRBV7-8 and TRBJ1-5, with D maybe TRBD1 (5 bases). CDR1 and CDR2 from the germline V gene are SGHVS and FQNEAQ. The V gene lost 5 bases and the J gene lost 7 bases, with 21 bases spanning the gap. CDR3 size: 16 residues. CDR3 DNA sequence: TGTGCCAGCAGCCCTCTAGGCTCCCTTAGGGACCAGCCCCAGCATTTT. Its protein product is CASSPLGSLRDQPQHF. Supplemented by reference TRBV7-8 and TRBJ1-5, the full variable domain reads GAGVSQSPRYKVAKRGQDVALRCDPISGHVSLFWYQQALGQGPEFLTYFQNEAQLDKSGLPSDRFFAERPEGSVSTLKIQRTQQEDSAVYLCASSPLGSLRDQPQHFGDGTRLSIL.

This clonotype came up many times. V gene TRBV5-1 combines with J gene TRBJ1-3; unclear D gene. Trimming shortened V by 0 bases and J by 8 bases, and 12 bases separated the two germline ends. The CDR3 contains 14 residues. CDR1 and CDR2 from the germline V gene are SGHRS and YFSETQ. The CDR3 protein is CASSLGEIWDTIYF. The CDR3 bases are TGCGCCAGCAGCTTGGGGGAAATATGGGACACCATATATTTT.

The chain couples TRBV20-1 to TRBJ2-7; 10 bases agree with TRBD1. This CDR3 contains 12 residues. V trimming: 7 bases; J trimming: 4 bases; junction bases outside the gene matches: 4. CDR1 and CDR2 from the germline V gene are DFQATT and SNEGSKA (reference sequence). CDR3 sequence (DNA): TGCAGTGGACAGGGGGCTGTTTACGAGCAGTACTTC. Translated, it gives CSGQGAVYEQYF.

This clonotype was detected many times. The rearrangement links TRBV11-2 to TRBJ2-1; a weak D match, TRBD2 (5 bases). CDR1 and CDR2 from the germline V gene are SGHAT and FQNNGV. V lost 1 base and J lost 1, with 11 bases in between. This CDR3 comprises 16 residues. The CDR3 DNA is TGTGCCAGCAGCTTAGCAGCAGGAGGATCCTACAATGAGCAGTTCTTC. Residues: CASSLAAGGSYNEQFF.

This clonotype came up many times. In nucleotides, the CDR3 is TGCGCCAGCAGCATCAGGGGGCCAGAAGAGACCCAGTACTTC. It specifies CASSIRGPEETQYF. This rearrangement joins TRBV5-1 to TRBJ2-5; 8 nucleotides agree with TRBD1. Germline CDR1 and CDR2: SGHRS and YFSETQ. The CDR3 totals 14 residues. With V trimmed by 4 bases and J by 3 bases, 5 bases remained unmatched.

There are many counts of this clonotype. The rearrangement uses TRBV20-1 and TRBJ1-2; maybe TRBD1 (6 bases). CDR3 length: 13 amino acids. Germline V CDR1 and CDR2: DFQATT, SNEGSKA (reference sequence). Trimming shortened V by 6 bases and J by 2 bases, and 13 bases separated the two germline ends. The CDR3 here is CSAPTGTNYGYTF. The CDR3 DNA follows: TGCAGTGCGCCTACAGGGACCAACTATGGCTACACCTTC.

This clonotype was seen ten or more times. The chain uses TRBV5-6 and TRBJ2-1; 10 nucleotides align to TRBD2. Trimming took 0 bases from V and 10 from J; bases not matched to a gene: 4. Looked up from germline, CDR1 is SGHDT and CDR2 is YYEEEE. CDR3 size: 14 residues. CDR3 residues: CASSLVAGGTEQFF. The DNA for the CDR3 is TGTGCCAGCAGCTTGGTAGCGGGAGGAACAGAGCAGTTCTTC.

About this clonotype itself: This may stem from a read error, because a much larger clone lies one nucleotide away. This sequence joins TRBV12-3 or TRBV12-4 and TRBJ2-7; 8 positions agree with TRBD2. This CDR3 contains 15 residues. The J segment lost 2 bases and the V segment lost 6 bases, leaving 9 bases of the junction unmatched. CDR3: CASSSRGLGAYEQYF. The CDR3 DNA sequence: TGTGCCAGCAGCTCTAGGGGACTAGGTGCCTACGAGCAGTACTTC.

This clonotype was recorded at least ten times. The chain employs TRBV10-3 and TRBJ2-7; 9 bases line up with TRBD1. This CDR3 is 12 amino acids long. The germline CDR1 and CDR2 sequences are ENHRY and SYGVKD. V lost 2 bases to trimming and J lost 12 bases; unmatched junction nucleotides: 5. The DNA of the CDR3 is TGTGCCATCAGTGAGACCACAGGGGGCCCGTACTTC. It is translated as CAISETTGGPYF.

A few counts support this clonotype. V gene TRBV28 combines with J gene TRBJ2-6; perhaps TRBD1 as D (6 bases). The CDR3 is made up of 17 amino acids. CDR1 MDHEN and CDR2 SYDVKM come from the germline V gene. V gave up 7 bases and J gave up 0 bases, with 16 bases separating them. The CDR3 is CASTPRTVLSGANVLTF. The DNA for the CDR3 is TGTGCCAGCACCCCCCGGACAGTCCTCTCTGGGGCCAACGTCCTGACTTTC.

The table lists this clonotype with many counts. The chain combines TRBV4-3 with TRBJ2-1; D is uncertain. This CDR3 has 13 amino acids. From germline, CDR1 is LGHNA and CDR2 YSLEER. With 2 bases removed from V and 10 bases from J, the gap between germline ends came to 12 bases. The CDR3 nucleotides read TGCGCCAGCAGCCAACCTGGGGTTGCCGAGCAGTTCTTC. Translated, it gives CASSQPGVAEQFF.

This clonotype was detected only a few times. The chain uses TRBV20-1 and TRBJ2-7; D call uncertain. Germline V gene data show CDR1 as DFQATT and CDR2 as SNEGSKA (reference sequence). The CDR3 is made up of 12 amino acids. Trimming stripped 6 bases from V and 5 bases from J, with 14 bases between. Here the CDR3 DNA reads TGCAGTGCATCGGTGTCGTGGGACGAGCAGTACTTC. It encodes CSASVSWDEQYF.

This clonotype has a handful of counts. The V call is TRBV28, the J call TRBJ1-6, with a possible D match to TRBD1 (5 bases). The CDR3 consists of 15 residues. The germline CDR1 and CDR2 sequences are MDHEN and SYDVKM. The germline V and J ends were trimmed by 2 bases and 7 bases, with 12 bases remaining between them. The CDR3 reads CASSLAGGGNSPLHF. The CDR3 DNA reads as TGTGCCAGCAGTTTAGCGGGGGGAGGGAATTCACCCCTCCACTTT.

The rearrangement joins TRBV20-1 to TRBJ2-5; D is unresolved. In germline, CDR1 is DFQATT, CDR2 SNEGSKA (reference sequence). The CDR3 has 10 amino acids. V was cut by 5 bases and J by 10 bases, with 11 bases left in between. The CDR3 spells CSALHLYQYF. In DNA form, the CDR3 reads TGCAGTGCTTTGCATCTGTACCAGTACTTC.

Concerning this clonotype: One end of the junction is discordant with germline, which a read error may explain. This chain connects TRBV6-5 to TRBJ2-7, with 8 bases aligning to TRBD1. The length of the CDR3 is 15 residues. Per germline, CDR1 MNHEY and CDR2 SVGAGI. The CDR3 bases are TGTGCCGGCAGTTACGCGGGGACAGGACTCTACGAGCAGTACTTC. It yields the protein CAGSYAGTGLYEQYF.

This clonotype was seen ten or more times. J is TRBJ1-1 and V is TRBV9; TRBD1 might be the D (5 bases). The V end lost 0 bases, the J end lost 0 bases, and 9 bases lay between the germline ends. CDR1 and CDR2 from the germline V gene are SGDLS and YYNGEE. The CDR3 spans 15 residues. The CDR3 DNA reads TGTGCCAGCAGCGTAGATGGGGGTGTGAACACTGAAGCTTTCTTT. It specifies CASSVDGGVNTEAFF.

This clonotype was seen many times. In DNA, the CDR3 is TGCAGTGCTAGTCGAACAGGGGGCCTCGGCTATGGCTACACCTTC. This translates into CSASRTGGLGYGYTF. This chain links TRBV20-1 with TRBJ1-2; 9 bases are a match to TRBD1. Germline V gives CDR1 DFQATT, CDR2 SNEGSKA (reference sequence). The V and J ends lost 3 bases and 4 bases, in that order; junction bases with no gene match: 9. The CDR3 runs to 15 residues.